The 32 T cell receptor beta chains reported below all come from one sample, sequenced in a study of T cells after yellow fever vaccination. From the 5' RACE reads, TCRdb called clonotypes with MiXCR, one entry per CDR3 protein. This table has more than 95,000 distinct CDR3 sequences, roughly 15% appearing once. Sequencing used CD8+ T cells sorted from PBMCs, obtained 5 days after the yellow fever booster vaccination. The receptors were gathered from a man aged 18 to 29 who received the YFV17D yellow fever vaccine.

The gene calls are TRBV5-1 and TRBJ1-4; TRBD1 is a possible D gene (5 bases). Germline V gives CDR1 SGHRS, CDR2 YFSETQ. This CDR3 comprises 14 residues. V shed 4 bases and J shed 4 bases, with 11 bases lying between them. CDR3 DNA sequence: TGCGCCAGCAGCCCGGACAAGAGTAATGAAAAACTGTTTTTT. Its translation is CASSPDKSNEKLFF.

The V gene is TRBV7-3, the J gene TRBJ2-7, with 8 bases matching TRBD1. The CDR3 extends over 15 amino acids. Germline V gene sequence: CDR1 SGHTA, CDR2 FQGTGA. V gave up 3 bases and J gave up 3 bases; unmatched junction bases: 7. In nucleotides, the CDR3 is TGTGCCAGCAGCTTCGGACAGGGCGCGTTCTACGAGCAGTACTTC. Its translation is CASSFGQGAFYEQYF.

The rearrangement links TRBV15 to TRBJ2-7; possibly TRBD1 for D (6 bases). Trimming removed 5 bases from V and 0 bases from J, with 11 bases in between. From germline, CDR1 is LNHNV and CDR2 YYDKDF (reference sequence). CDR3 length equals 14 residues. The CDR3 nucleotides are TGTGCCACCAGCGATCAGGGGACCTCCTACGAGCAGTACTTC. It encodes CATSDQGTSYEQYF.

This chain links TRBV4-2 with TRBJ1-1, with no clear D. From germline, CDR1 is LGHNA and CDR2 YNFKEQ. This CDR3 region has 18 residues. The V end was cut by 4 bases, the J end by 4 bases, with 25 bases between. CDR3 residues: CASSPELITGPTGTEAFF. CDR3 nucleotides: TGTGCCAGCAGCCCAGAGTTGATCACCGGGCCTACGGGCACTGAAGCTTTCTTT.

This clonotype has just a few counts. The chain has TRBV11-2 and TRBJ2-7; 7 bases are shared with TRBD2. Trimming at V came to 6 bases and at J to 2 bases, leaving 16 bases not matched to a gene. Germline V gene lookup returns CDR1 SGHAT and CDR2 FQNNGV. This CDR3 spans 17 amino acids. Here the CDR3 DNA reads TGTGCCAGCAGTCCCCCCCTAGGCGGGGGAAGAACCTACGAGCAGTACGTC. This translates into CASSPPLGGGRTYEQYV.

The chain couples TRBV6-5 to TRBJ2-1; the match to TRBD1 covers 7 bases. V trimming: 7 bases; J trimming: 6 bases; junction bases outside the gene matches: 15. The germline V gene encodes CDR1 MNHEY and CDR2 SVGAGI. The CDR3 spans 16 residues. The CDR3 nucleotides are TGTGCCAGCACCATAAACCCCGGACAGGCAGGCAATGAGCAGTTCTTC. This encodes CASTINPGQAGNEQFF.

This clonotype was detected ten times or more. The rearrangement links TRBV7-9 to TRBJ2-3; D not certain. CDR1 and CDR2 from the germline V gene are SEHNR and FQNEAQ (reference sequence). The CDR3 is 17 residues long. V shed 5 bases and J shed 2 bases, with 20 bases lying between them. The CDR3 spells CASSRSTPPTITDTQYF. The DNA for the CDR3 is TGTGCCAGCAGCCGATCGACACCACCCACTATCACAGATACGCAGTATTTT.

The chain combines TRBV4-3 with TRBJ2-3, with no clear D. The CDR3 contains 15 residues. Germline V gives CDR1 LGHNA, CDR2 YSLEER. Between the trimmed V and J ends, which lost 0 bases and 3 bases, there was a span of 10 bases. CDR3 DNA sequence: TGCGCCAGCAGCCAAGATAAGAGGCTGACAGATACGCAGTATTTT. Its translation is CASSQDKRLTDTQYF.

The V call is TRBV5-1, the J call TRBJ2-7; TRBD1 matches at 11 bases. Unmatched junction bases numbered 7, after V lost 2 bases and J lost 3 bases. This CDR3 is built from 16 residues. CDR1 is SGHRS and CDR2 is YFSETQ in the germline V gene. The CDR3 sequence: CASSFYPGTGGYEQYV. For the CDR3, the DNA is TGCGCCAGCAGCTTCTACCCCGGGACAGGGGGCTACGAGCAGTACGTC.

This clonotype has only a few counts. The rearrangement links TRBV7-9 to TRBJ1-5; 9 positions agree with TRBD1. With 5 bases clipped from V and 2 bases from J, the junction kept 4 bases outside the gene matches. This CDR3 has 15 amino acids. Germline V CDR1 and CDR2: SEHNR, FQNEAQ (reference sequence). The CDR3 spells CASSRDRVGNQPQHF. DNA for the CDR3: TGTGCCAGCAGCCGGGACAGGGTCGGCAATCAGCCCCAGCATTTT.

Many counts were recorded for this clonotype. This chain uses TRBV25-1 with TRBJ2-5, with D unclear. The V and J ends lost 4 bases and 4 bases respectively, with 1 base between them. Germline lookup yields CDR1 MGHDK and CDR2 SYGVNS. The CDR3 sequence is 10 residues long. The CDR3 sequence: CASSGETQYF. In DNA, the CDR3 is TGTGCCAGCAGTGGAGAGACCCAGTACTTC. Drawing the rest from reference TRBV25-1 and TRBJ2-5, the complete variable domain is EADIYQTPRYLVIGTGKKITLECSQTMGHDKMYWYQQDPGMELHLIHYSYGVNSTEKGDLSSESTVSRIRTEHFPLTLESARPSHTSQYLCASSGETQYFGPGTRLLVL.

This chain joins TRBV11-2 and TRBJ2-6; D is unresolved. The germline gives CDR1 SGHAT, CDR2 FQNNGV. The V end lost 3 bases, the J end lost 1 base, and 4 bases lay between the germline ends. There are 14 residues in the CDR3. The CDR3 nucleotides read TGTGCCAGCAGCTTCTCATCTGGGGCCAACGTCCTGACTTTC. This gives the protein CASSFSSGANVLTF.

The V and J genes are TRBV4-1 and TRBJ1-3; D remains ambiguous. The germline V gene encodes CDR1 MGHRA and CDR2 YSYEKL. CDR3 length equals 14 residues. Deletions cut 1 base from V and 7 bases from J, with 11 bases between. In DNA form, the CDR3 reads TGCGCCAGCAGCCAAGGGGGATTGATGAACACCATATATTTT. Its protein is CASSQGGLMNTIYF.

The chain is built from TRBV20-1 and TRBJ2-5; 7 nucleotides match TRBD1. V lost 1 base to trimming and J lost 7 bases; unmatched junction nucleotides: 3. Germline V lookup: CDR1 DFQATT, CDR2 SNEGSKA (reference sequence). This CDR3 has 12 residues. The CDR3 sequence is CSARAGGRTQYF. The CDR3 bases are TGCAGTGCTAGAGCAGGGGGAAGGACCCAGTACTTC.

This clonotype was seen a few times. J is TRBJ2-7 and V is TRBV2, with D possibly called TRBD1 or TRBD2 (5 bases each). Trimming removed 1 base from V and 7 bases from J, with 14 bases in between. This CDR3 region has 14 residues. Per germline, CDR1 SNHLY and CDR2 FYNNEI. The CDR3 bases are TGTGCCAGCAGTGAAGACCCGGGGCCGGGAGAGCAGTACGTC. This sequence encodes CASSEDPGPGEQYV.

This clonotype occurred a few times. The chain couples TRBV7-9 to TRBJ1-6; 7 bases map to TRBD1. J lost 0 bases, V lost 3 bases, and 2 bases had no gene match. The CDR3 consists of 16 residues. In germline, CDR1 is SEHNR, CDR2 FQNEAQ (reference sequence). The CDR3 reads CASSLTGSSYNSPLHF. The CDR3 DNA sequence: TGTGCCAGCAGCTTGACAGGGAGCTCCTATAATTCACCCCTCCACTTT.

For the CDR3, the DNA is TGTGCCAGCAGTTTAGATGGATTTGGCCAGCCCCAGCATTTT. It codes for CASSLDGFGQPQHF. J is TRBJ1-5 and V is TRBV12-3 or TRBV12-4; D call uncertain. The CDR3 length is 14 residues. Trimming removed 1 base from V and 7 bases from J, with 11 bases in between.

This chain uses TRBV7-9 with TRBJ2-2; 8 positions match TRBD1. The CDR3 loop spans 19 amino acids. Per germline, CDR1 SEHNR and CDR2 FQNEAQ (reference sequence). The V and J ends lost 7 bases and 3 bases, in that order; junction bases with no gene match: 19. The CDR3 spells CASTTGGLGQAPYTGELFF. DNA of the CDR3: TGTGCCAGCACCACGGGCGGGCTGGGACAGGCGCCCTACACCGGGGAGCTGTTTTTT.

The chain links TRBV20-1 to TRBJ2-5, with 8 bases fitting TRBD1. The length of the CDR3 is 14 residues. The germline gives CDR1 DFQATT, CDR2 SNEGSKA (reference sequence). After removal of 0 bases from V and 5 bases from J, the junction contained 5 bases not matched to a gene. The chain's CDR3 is CSAREQGARETQYF. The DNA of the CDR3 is TGCAGTGCTAGAGAGCAGGGGGCTAGGGAGACCCAGTACTTC.

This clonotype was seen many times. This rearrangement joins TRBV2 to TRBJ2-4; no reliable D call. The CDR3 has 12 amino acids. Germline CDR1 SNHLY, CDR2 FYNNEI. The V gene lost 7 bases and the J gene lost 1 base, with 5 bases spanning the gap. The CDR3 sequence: CASTPAKNIQYF. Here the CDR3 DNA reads TGTGCCAGCACACCGGCCAAAAACATTCAGTACTTC.

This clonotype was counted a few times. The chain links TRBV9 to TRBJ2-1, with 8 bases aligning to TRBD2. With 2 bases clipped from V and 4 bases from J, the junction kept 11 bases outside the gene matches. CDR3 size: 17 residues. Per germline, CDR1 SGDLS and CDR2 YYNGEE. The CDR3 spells CASSVSIGGAPYNEQFF. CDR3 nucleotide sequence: TGTGCCAGCAGCGTTAGTATCGGGGGGGCCCCGTACAATGAGCAGTTCTTC.

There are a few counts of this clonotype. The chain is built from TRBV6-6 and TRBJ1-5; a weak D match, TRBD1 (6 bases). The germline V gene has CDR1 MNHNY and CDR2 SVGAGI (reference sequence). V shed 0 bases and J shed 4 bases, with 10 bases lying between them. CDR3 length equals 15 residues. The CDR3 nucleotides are TGTGCCAGCAGTTACTCTTCACAGGGAAATCAGCCCCAGCATTTT. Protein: CASSYSSQGNQPQHF.

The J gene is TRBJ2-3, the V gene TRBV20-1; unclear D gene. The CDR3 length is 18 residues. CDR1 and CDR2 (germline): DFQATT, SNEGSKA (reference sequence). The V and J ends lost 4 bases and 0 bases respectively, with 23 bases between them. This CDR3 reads CSATPILGPQESTDTQYF. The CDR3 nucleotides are TGCAGTGCTACCCCTATCTTAGGACCCCAGGAAAGCACAGATACGCAGTATTTT.

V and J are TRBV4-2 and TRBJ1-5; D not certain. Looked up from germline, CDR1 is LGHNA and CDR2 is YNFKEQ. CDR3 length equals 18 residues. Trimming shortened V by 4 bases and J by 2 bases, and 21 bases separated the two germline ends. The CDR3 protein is CASSLLNREERGNQPQHF. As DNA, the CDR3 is TGTGCCAGCAGCCTTCTCAACCGGGAGGAAAGGGGCAATCAGCCCCAGCATTTT.

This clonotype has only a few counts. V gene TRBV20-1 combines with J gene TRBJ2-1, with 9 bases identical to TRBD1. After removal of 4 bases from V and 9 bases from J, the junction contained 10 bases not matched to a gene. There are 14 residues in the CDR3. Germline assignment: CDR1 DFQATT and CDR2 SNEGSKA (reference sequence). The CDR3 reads CSAKYYRGHSEQFF. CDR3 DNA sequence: TGCAGTGCTAAGTACTACAGGGGGCACAGTGAGCAGTTCTTC.

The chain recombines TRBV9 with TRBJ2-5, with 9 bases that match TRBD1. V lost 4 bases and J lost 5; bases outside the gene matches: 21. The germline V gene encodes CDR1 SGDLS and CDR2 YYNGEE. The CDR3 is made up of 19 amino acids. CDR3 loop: CASSPRGFKTGGGVETQYF. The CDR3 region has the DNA TGTGCCAGCAGCCCGAGGGGCTTTAAGACAGGGGGTGGGGTGGAGACCCAGTACTTC.

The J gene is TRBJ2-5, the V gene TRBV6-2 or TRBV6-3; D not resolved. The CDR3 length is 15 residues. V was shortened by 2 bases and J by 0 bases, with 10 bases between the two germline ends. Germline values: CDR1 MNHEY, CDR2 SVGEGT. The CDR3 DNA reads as TGTGCCAGCAGTTACCCTCCACCGTACCAAGAGACCCAGTACTTC. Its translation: CASSYPPPYQETQYF.

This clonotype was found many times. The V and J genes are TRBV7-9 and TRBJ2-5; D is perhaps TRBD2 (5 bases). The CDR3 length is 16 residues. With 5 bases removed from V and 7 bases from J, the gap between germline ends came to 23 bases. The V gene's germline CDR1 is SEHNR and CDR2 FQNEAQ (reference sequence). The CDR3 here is CASSPSGLYLRGTQYF. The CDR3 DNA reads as TGTGCCAGCAGCCCATCTGGACTGTACCTCCGGGGGACCCAGTACTTC.

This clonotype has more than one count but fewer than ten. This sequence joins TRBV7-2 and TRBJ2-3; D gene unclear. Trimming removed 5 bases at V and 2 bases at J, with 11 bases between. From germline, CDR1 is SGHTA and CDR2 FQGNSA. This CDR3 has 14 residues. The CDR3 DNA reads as TGTGCCAGCAGCCCCCAGACGAACACAGATACGCAGTATTTT. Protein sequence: CASSPQTNTDTQYF.

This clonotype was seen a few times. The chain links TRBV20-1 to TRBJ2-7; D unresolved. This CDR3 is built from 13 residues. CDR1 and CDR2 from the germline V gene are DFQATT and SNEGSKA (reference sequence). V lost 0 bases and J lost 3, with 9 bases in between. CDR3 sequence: CSARDRPDYEQYF. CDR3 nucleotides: TGCAGTGCTAGAGACAGGCCGGACTACGAGCAGTACTTC.

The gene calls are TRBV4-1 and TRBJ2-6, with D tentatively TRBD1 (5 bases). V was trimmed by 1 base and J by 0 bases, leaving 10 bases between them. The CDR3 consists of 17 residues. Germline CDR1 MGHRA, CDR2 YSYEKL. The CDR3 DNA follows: TGCGCCAGCAGCCAAGTTGGCAGGGACTCTGGGGCCAACGTCCTGACTTTC. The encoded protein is CASSQVGRDSGANVLTF.

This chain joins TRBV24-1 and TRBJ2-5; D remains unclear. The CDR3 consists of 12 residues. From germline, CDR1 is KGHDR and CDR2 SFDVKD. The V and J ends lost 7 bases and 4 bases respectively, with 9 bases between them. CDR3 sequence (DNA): TGTGCCACCAGGTGCCCGATAGAGACCCAGTACTTC. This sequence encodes CATRCPIETQYF.